Presented here are 20 T cell receptor beta chains from one specimen sequenced in a study of cytomegalovirus exposure and HLA in healthy donors. PCR involved 60 Vbeta and 13 Jbeta primers. Clones were sequenced by immunoSEQ multiplex PCR, and TCRdb holds only the in-frame ones, with some missing. The table lists fewer than 110,000 clones, over 70% of them singletons, with around 2.1% in the top ten. The source material was PBMCs. The receptors shown here come from a man between 25 and 39 years old in good health and CMV-seronegative.

The chain carries TRBV7-9 and TRBJ2-1; 7 bases match TRBD1. Germline CDR1 is SEHNR and CDR2 is FQNEAQ (reference sequence). CDR3 length equals 15 residues. Trimming at V came to 5 bases and at J to 7 bases, leaving 11 bases not matched to a gene. Written as DNA, the CDR3 is TGTGCCAGCAGCCCACGGGACAGCTTTTTGAATGAGCAGTTCTTC. It yields the protein CASSPRDSFLNEQFF.

The rearrangement uses TRBV27 and TRBJ2-7; D unresolved. The CDR3 runs to 13 residues. V was trimmed by 6 bases and J by 2 bases, leaving 11 bases between them. The V gene's germline CDR1 is MNHEY and CDR2 SMNVEV (reference sequence). The CDR3 loop is CASRPPGTYEQYF. CDR3 DNA: TGTGCCAGCAGGCCCCCAGGTACCTACGAGCAGTACTTC.

This clone was recorded once. J is TRBJ2-5 and V is TRBV19, with a possible D match to TRBD1 (5 bases). In germline, CDR1 is LNHDA, CDR2 SQIVND (reference sequence). The ends were cut back, 3 bases at V and 6 bases at J, with 14 bases in the middle. The CDR3 is made up of 14 amino acids. The CDR3 reads CASSMGQGSKTQYF. The CDR3 region has the DNA TGTGCCAGTAGTATGGGGCAGGGATCGAAGACCCAGTACTTC.

The rearrangement uses TRBV19 and TRBJ1-6, with D maybe TRBD1 (6 bases). V lost 7 bases, J lost 6 bases, and 10 bases lay in between. The length of the CDR3 is 13 residues. Germline V CDR1 and CDR2: LNHDA, SQIVND (reference sequence). Here the CDR3 DNA reads TGTGCCAGTAACAGGGACCCTAATTCACCCCTCCACTTT. Protein sequence: CASNRDPNSPLHF.

The chain is built from TRBV6-1 and TRBJ2-5; tentative D call: TRBD1 (5 bases). V dropped 2 bases and J dropped 3 bases, with 13 bases sitting between them. Germline-derived CDR1 and CDR2 are MNHNS and SASEGT. The CDR3 extends over 15 amino acids. CDR3 protein: CASSESQGSEETQYF. CDR3 bases: TGTGCCAGCAGTGAATCTCAGGGTTCGGAAGAGACCCAGTACTTC.

This clone was detected once. The chain carries TRBV5-1 and TRBJ1-3; D not certain. The V gene's germline CDR1 is SGHRS and CDR2 YFSETQ. The CDR3 sequence is 15 residues long. The germline V and J ends were trimmed by 4 bases and 4 bases, with 15 bases remaining between them. Here the CDR3 DNA reads TGCGCCAGCAGCACCGGTTCGCTGTCGGGAAACACCATATATTTT. It translates to CASSTGSLSGNTIYF.

The CDR3 coding sequence is TGTGCCAGTAGTTCGCGTAACTACGAGCAGTACTTC. Translating gives CASSSRNYEQYF. The V and J genes are TRBV19 and TRBJ2-7; D remains unclear. With 5 bases removed from V and 3 bases from J, the gap between germline ends came to 8 bases. CDR1 is LNHDA and CDR2 is SQIVND in the germline V gene (reference sequence). This CDR3 contains 12 residues.

The chain joins TRBV19 to TRBJ1-1, with D perhaps TRBD1 (6 bases). Germline V gene data show CDR1 as LNHDA and CDR2 as SQIVND (reference sequence). Trimming pared 3 bases from V and 1 base from J, leaving 6 bases between. The CDR3 runs 13 residues. For the CDR3, the DNA is TGTGCCAGTAGTATGACAGGGAACACTGAAGCTTTCTTT. Translated, it gives CASSMTGNTEAFF.

The sample holds one count of this clone. V and J are TRBV6-5 and TRBJ1-1; unclear D gene. V lost 2 bases and J lost 2, with 9 bases in between. This CDR3 has 14 amino acids. Germline V gene data show CDR1 as MNHEY and CDR2 as SVGAGI. Here the CDR3 reads CASSYGQRNTEAFF. The CDR3 DNA sequence: TGTGCCAGCAGTTACGGGCAGAGAAACACTGAAGCTTTCTTT.

J is TRBJ2-3 and V is TRBV7-9; the match to TRBD1 covers 7 bases. CDR1 and CDR2 (germline): SEHNR, FQNEAQ (reference sequence). This CDR3 is built from 13 residues. The ends lost 6 bases at V and 5 bases at J; junction bases unmatched: 5. Here the CDR3 DNA reads TGTGCCAGCAGGGGGACAGCAGGAGATACGCAGTATTTT. This sequence encodes CASRGTAGDTQYF.

The rearrangement links TRBV12-5 to TRBJ2-7; a possible D gene is TRBD2 (6 bases). Germline V CDR1 and CDR2: LGHNT, FRNRAP. V lost 1 base to trimming and J lost 5 bases, with 12 bases between them. This CDR3 region has 14 residues. The CDR3 here is CASGLGRGRHEQYF. Written as DNA, the CDR3 is TGTGCTAGTGGTTTGGGGCGGGGTAGGCACGAGCAGTACTTC.

V gene TRBV7-2 combines with J gene TRBJ2-1; 8 bases are shared with TRBD2. V shed 1 base and J 15 bases; nucleotides not matched to a gene: 11. Per the germline V gene, CDR1 is SGHTA and CDR2 is FQGNSA. The CDR3 runs to 14 residues. CDR3 DNA sequence: TGTGCCAGCAGCTTAGAATCCAGCGGGAGCCGGTCGTTCTTC. Encoded protein: CASSLESSGSRSFF.

The genes are TRBV9 and TRBJ2-7; possibly TRBD1 for D (7 bases). Germline V gene sequence: CDR1 SGDLS, CDR2 YYNGEE. CDR3 length: 13 amino acids. V lost 4 bases to trimming and J lost 6 bases, with 14 bases between them. The DNA for the CDR3 is TGTGCCAGCAGCACCATCCAGGGGGGCGAGCAGTACTTC. Protein product: CASSTIQGGEQYF. The variable domain in full, with the rest retrieved from reference TRBV9 and TRBJ2-7, is DSGVTQTPKHLITATGQRVTLRCSPRSGDLSVYWYQQSLDQGLQFLIQYYNGEERAKGNILERFSAQQFPDLHSELNLSSLELGDSALYFCASSTIQGGEQYFGPGTRLTVT.

This chain connects TRBV7-3 to TRBJ2-1, with TRBD2 identical over 7 bases. This CDR3 has 15 residues. The germline V gene has CDR1 SGHTA and CDR2 FQGTGA. V dropped 5 bases and J dropped 8; count of bases not matched to a gene: 12. CDR3 sequence (DNA): TGTGCCAGCAGCGTCAGCGGGGCCTTAGCGGATGAGCAGTTCTTC. It yields the protein CASSVSGALADEQFF.

This chain joins TRBV7-8 and TRBJ1-1; 7 positions agree with TRBD1. The CDR3 runs 15 residues. Trimming took 6 bases from V and 5 from J; bases not matched to a gene: 12. Germline loops: CDR1 SGHVS, CDR2 FQNEAQ. CDR3: CASRSGGQTRTEAFF. The DNA for the CDR3 is TGTGCCAGCAGGTCAGGGGGGCAGACGAGGACTGAAGCTTTCTTT.

The V and J genes are TRBV29-1 and TRBJ2-3; D perhaps matches TRBD2 (7 bases). The germline V gene has CDR1 SQVTM and CDR2 ANQGSEA. Trimming stripped 0 bases from V and 3 bases from J, with 13 bases between. This CDR3 comprises 15 residues. In DNA form, the CDR3 reads TGCAGCGTTGAAGATAGGGAGGGGGGAACAGATACGCAGTATTTT. This sequence encodes CSVEDREGGTDTQYF.

V and J are TRBV28 and TRBJ2-3; D might be TRBD1 (5 bases). With 5 bases removed from V and 5 bases from J, the gap between germline ends came to 14 bases. Germline loops: CDR1 MDHEN, CDR2 SYDVKM. The CDR3 consists of 14 residues. The CDR3: CASSARRQRDTQYF. The CDR3 DNA reads as TGTGCCAGCAGTGCCCGGAGACAGAGAGATACGCAGTATTTT.

The CDR3 nucleotides are TGTGCCAGCAGTGGGGGTAGCGGGGGCGCCACCTACGAGCAGTACTTC. Protein sequence: CASSGGSGGATYEQYF. V is TRBV7-9 and J is TRBJ2-7; 9 positions match TRBD2. The germline V gene encodes CDR1 SEHNR and CDR2 FQNEAQ (reference sequence). Trimming cost V 6 bases and J 2 bases; bases outside gene matches: 11. The CDR3 has 16 residues.

The chain uses TRBV4-1 and TRBJ2-7, with 7 bases aligning to TRBD2. Germline assignment: CDR1 MGHRA and CDR2 YSYEKL. The CDR3 consists of 15 residues. V shed 4 bases, J shed 0 bases, and the junction held 6 bases outside the gene matches. The CDR3: CASSRTSASSYEQYF. CDR3 coding DNA: TGCGCCAGCAGCCGCACTAGCGCCAGCTCCTACGAGCAGTACTTC.

CDR3 protein: CASSSTALGSYNEQFF. The CDR3 bases are TGTGCCAGCAGCTCGACAGCCCTGGGCTCCTACAATGAGCAGTTCTTC. The chain carries TRBV7-9 and TRBJ2-1; a possible D gene is TRBD1 (5 bases). The CDR3 runs to 16 residues. Germline CDR1 SEHNR, CDR2 FQNEAQ (reference sequence). V gave up 4 bases and J gave up 0 bases, with 13 bases separating them.